This entry lists 20 T cell receptor beta chains sequenced from one sample in a study of technical replicates of blood from a handful of donors. Sequenced by immunoSEQ multiplex PCR; TCRdb stores in-frame clones only, minus some. The sample yields around 90,000 clones, 94% seen once. The sample comprised T cells isolated from PBMCs. The receptors were sampled from a human donor in good health.

V usage is TRBV4-3 and J usage is TRBJ2-7; TRBD2 is a possible D gene (5 bases). CDR1 LGHNA and CDR2 YSLEER come from the germline V gene. CDR3 length: 18 amino acids. V was trimmed by 6 bases and J by 4 bases, leaving 28 bases between them. CDR3 sequence reads: CASSLPSVVSLEEYEQYF. The CDR3 DNA follows: TGCGCCAGCAGTCTGCCTTCCGTCGTAAGTTTGGAGGAGTACGAGCAGTACTTC.

V and J are TRBV28 and TRBJ2-1; 8 nucleotides match TRBD2. CDR1 and CDR2 from the germline V gene are MDHEN and SYDVKM. The CDR3 sequence is 15 residues long. V shed 3 bases and J 6 bases; nucleotides not matched to a gene: 7. The CDR3 coding sequence is TGTGCCAGCAGTTTTTATCCGGGAGGGCCCAATGAGCAGTTCTTC. This translates into CASSFYPGGPNEQFF.

This chain connects TRBV7-8 to TRBJ1-5; 7 nucleotides align to TRBD1. This CDR3 region has 14 residues. J lost 6 bases, V lost 5 bases, and 7 bases had no gene match. Looked up from germline, CDR1 is SGHVS and CDR2 is FQNEAQ. CDR3: CASSGDREAQPQHF. Here the CDR3 DNA reads TGTGCCAGCAGCGGTGACAGGGAGGCTCAGCCCCAGCATTTT.

The chain recombines TRBV29-1 with TRBJ2-7; D possibly corresponds to TRBD1 (6 bases). Germline V gene data show CDR1 as SQVTM and CDR2 as ANQGSEA. There are 13 residues in the CDR3. V lost 4 bases and J lost 3, with 13 bases in between. The CDR3 nucleotides are TGCAGCGTTGGGCAGGGGTTCAGCTACGAGCAGTACTTC. It translates to CSVGQGFSYEQYF.

The genes are TRBV21-1 and TRBJ2-7; the D segment call TRBD2 is taken from the table without a DNA check. TRBV21-1 is marked as a pseudogene. This CDR3 has 13 amino acids. CDR3 sequence (DNA): TGTGCCAGCAGCAAAGTGAGGATCTACGAGCAGTACTTC. Protein sequence: CASSKVRIYEQYF.

The J gene is TRBJ1-5, the V gene TRBV6-5; 9 bases fit TRBD1. Germline V gives CDR1 MNHEY, CDR2 SVGAGI. This CDR3 is built from 14 residues. V dropped 5 bases and J dropped 7; count of bases not matched to a gene: 6. The CDR3 nucleotides are TGTGCCAGCAGTGTTACAGGGGGCAGGCAGCCCCAGCATTTT. Protein sequence: CASSVTGGRQPQHF.

The rearrangement uses TRBV5-1 and TRBJ1-1, with a possible D match to TRBD1 (5 bases). The CDR3 is made up of 17 amino acids. Trimming stripped 2 bases from V and 4 bases from J, with 21 bases between. Germline CDR1 SGHRS, CDR2 YFSETQ. CDR3: CASSFDSPTLKFTEAFF. As DNA, the CDR3 is TGCGCCAGCAGCTTCGACAGCCCAACACTGAAATTCACTGAAGCTTTCTTT.

This chain connects TRBV30 to TRBJ2-1; 7 nucleotides agree with TRBD2. The V segment lost 0 bases and the J segment 4 bases; nucleotides outside the gene matches: 6. Germline loops: CDR1 GTSNPN, CDR2 SVGIG (reference sequence). The CDR3 contains 15 residues. CDR3 DNA sequence: TGTGCCTGGAGTGTCGTCCAGCGGGAATACAATGAGCAGTTCTTC. Its protein is CAWSVVQREYNEQFF.

As concerns this clone: The sample carries other DNA sequences with the same CDR3. The chain is built from TRBV30 and TRBJ2-3; 12 nucleotides line up with TRBD2. This CDR3 comprises 17 residues. The germline gives CDR1 GTSNPN, CDR2 SVGIG (reference sequence). Losses at the gene ends were 2 bases for V and 0 bases for J; bases not matched to a gene: 6. The CDR3 DNA follows: TGTGCCTGGAGTTTGGCTAGCGGGAGGGCCAGCACAGATACGCAGTATTTT. This sequence encodes CAWSLASGRASTDTQYF.

V and J are TRBV2 and TRBJ1-1; D is unresolved. The CDR3 is 14 residues long. Looked up from germline, CDR1 is SNHLY and CDR2 is FYNNEI. V was trimmed by 3 bases and J by 2 bases, leaving 10 bases between them. In DNA form, the CDR3 reads TGTGCCAGCAGTGATGAAGGGAGCAACACTGAAGCTTTCTTT. It is translated as CASSDEGSNTEAFF. The full variable domain, in which reference TRBV2 and TRBJ1-1 provide the parts outside the CDR3, is EPEVTQTPSHQVTQMGQEVILRCVPISNHLYFYWYRQILGQKVEFLVSFYNNEISEKSEIFDDQFSVERPDGSNFTLKIRSTKLEDSAMYFCASSDEGSNTEAFFGQGTRLTVV.

This chain uses TRBV4-3 with TRBJ2-3, with D hard to call. The CDR3 contains 14 residues. Trimming left V 3 bases short and J 2 bases short, with 9 bases between. The germline V gene encodes CDR1 LGHNA and CDR2 YSLEER. The CDR3, as DNA: TGCGCCAGCAGCCAGTCCCCTTCCACAGATACGCAGTATTTT. This translates into CASSQSPSTDTQYF.

The J gene is TRBJ2-2, the V gene TRBV5-1, with no clear D. The CDR3 loop spans 12 amino acids. V lost 5 bases to trimming and J lost 5 bases, with 7 bases between them. Per germline, CDR1 SGHRS and CDR2 YFSETQ. CDR3 region: CASRYGTGELFF. CDR3 DNA sequence: TGCGCCAGCAGATACGGGACCGGGGAGCTGTTTTTT.

The chain employs TRBV15 and TRBJ2-1; TRBD1 might be the D (6 bases). With 5 bases removed from V and 7 bases from J, the gap between germline ends came to 21 bases. The CDR3 totals 16 residues. Germline V lookup: CDR1 LNHNV, CDR2 YYDKDF (reference sequence). The CDR3 loop reads CATSHTGTPWGNEQFF. CDR3 nucleotides: TGTGCCACCAGCCACACCGGGACACCTTGGGGAAATGAGCAGTTCTTC.

The CDR3 protein is CASSQSTSGTYEQYF. In nucleotides, the CDR3 is TGTGCCAGCAGCCAATCTACTAGCGGTACCTACGAGCAGTACTTC. This chain uses TRBV16 with TRBJ2-7; the match to TRBD2 covers 8 bases. Germline lookup yields CDR1 KGHSY and CDR2 FQNENV. Trimming took 0 bases from V and 2 from J; bases not matched to a gene: 3. The CDR3 sequence is 15 residues long.

The CDR3, as DNA: TGTGCCACCAGCAGAGCTACAGGCTACGAGCAGTACTTC. Encoded protein: CATSRATGYEQYF. This chain joins TRBV15 and TRBJ2-7; D possibly corresponds to TRBD1 (5 bases). CDR1 is LNHNV and CDR2 is YYDKDF in the germline V gene (reference sequence). This CDR3 has 13 amino acids. The ends were cut back, 1 base at V and 3 bases at J, with 7 bases in the middle.

The chain recombines TRBV4-1 with TRBJ1-3, with D possibly matching TRBD1 (5 bases). Between the trimmed V and J ends, which lost 1 base and 8 bases, there was a span of 15 bases. Germline CDR1 and CDR2: MGHRA and YSYEKL. The CDR3 has 15 residues. The CDR3, as DNA: TGCGCCAGCAGCCAAGTAAATACCTGGGGGGACACCATATATTTT. This codes for CASSQVNTWGDTIYF.

The chain combines TRBV15 with TRBJ2-2, with 11 bases that match TRBD2. Germline V gene data show CDR1 as LNHNV and CDR2 as YYDKDF (reference sequence). J was trimmed by 5 bases and V by 1 base; bases with no gene match: 0. The CDR3 loop spans 15 amino acids. In DNA form, the CDR3 reads TGTGCCACCAGCAGAGGACTAGCGGGGACCGGGGAGCTGTTTTTT. Protein: CATSRGLAGTGELFF.

The chain recombines TRBV6-7 with TRBJ2-3; the D gene is possibly TRBD1 (6 bases). TRBV6-7 is labeled an ORF, and its function is uncertain. The V end lost 0 bases, the J end lost 3 bases, and 16 bases lay between the germline ends. The CDR3 has 17 amino acids. CDR3 coding DNA: TGTGCCAGCAGTTACTCGACACAGGGATTGGGGACAGATACGCAGTATTTT. Its protein product is CASSYSTQGLGTDTQYF.

The genes are TRBV7-2 and TRBJ2-1; D unclear. This CDR3 spans 12 amino acids. Germline CDR1 is SGHTA and CDR2 is FQGNSA. V dropped 4 bases and J dropped 2 bases, with 3 bases sitting between them. The CDR3 nucleotides are TGTGCCAGCAGCTCGGCCTACAATGAGCAGTTCTTC. This codes for CASSSAYNEQFF.

The rearrangement links TRBV23-1 to TRBJ2-7; the match to TRBD2 covers 7 bases. TRBV23-1 is reported as an ORF; its role is uncertain. V dropped 6 bases and J dropped 3; count of bases not matched to a gene: 5. The CDR3 contains 13 residues. CDR3 DNA sequence: TGCGCCAGCAGGGTGGGCGGGAGCTACGAGCAGTACTTC. Protein sequence: CASRVGGSYEQYF.